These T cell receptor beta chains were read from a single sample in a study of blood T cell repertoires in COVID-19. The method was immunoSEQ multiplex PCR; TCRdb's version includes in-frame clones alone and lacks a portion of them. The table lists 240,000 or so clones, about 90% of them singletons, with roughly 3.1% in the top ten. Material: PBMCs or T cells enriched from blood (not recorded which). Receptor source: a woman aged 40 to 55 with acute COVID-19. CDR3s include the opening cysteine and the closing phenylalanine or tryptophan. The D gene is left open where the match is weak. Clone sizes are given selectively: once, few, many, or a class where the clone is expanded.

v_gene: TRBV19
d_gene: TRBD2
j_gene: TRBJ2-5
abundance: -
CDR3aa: CASSMAGVEETQYF
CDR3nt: TGTGCCAGTAGTATGGCGGGGGTAGAAGAGACCCAGTACTTC

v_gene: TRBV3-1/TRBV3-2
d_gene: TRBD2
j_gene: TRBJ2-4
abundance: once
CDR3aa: CASSQDPREGEDIQYF
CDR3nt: TGTGCCAGCAGCCAAGACCCGCGGGAGGGGGAAGACATTCAGTACTTC

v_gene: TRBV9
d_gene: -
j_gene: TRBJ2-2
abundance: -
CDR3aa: CASTRSGANTGELFF
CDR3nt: TGTGCCAGCACCCGTAGCGGAGCGAACACCGGGGAGCTGTTTTTT

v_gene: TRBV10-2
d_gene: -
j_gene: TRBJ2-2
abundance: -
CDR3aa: CASSSTSPNTGELFF
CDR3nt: TGCGCCAGCAGTTCCACTAGCCCTAACACCGGGGAGCTGTTTTTT

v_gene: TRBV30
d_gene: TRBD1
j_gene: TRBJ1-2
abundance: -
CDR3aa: CAWSTQDRGGYTF
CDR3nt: TGTGCCTGGAGTACCCAGGACAGGGGCGGCTACACCTTC

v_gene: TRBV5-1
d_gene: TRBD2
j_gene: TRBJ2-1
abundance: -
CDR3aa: CASSLQGLAGDEQFF
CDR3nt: TGCGCCAGCAGCTTGCAGGGACTAGCGGGAGATGAGCAGTTCTTC

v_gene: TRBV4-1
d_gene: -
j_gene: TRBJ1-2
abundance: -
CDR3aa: CASSQQGARSYGYTF
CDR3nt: TGCGCCAGCAGCCAACAGGGTGCCAGGAGCTATGGCTACACCTTC

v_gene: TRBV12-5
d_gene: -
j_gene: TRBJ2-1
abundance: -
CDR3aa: CASGLVLGPHEQFF
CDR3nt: TGTGCTAGTGGTTTGGTACTAGGACCCCATGAGCAGTTCTTC

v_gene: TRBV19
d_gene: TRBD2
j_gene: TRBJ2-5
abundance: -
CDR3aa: CASGTSGSGWETQYF
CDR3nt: TGTGCCAGCGGGACTAGCGGGAGTGGGTGGGAGACCCAGTACTTC

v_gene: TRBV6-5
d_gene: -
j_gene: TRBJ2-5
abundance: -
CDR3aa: CASSYGGETQYF
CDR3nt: TGTGCCAGCAGTTACGGGGGGGAGACCCAGTACTTC

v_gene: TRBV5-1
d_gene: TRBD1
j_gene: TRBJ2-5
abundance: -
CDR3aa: CASSLAGTGQETQYF
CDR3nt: TGCGCCAGCAGCTTGGCAGGGACAGGCCAAGAGACCCAGTACTTC

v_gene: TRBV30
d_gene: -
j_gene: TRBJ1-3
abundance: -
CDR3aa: CAWSVTGNTIYF
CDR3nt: TGTGCCTGGTCGGTCACTGGAAACACCATATATTTT

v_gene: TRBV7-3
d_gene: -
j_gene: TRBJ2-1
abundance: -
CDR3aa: CASSSQGPGEQFF
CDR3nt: TGTGCCAGCAGCTCCCAGGGGCCCGGTGAGCAGTTCTTC

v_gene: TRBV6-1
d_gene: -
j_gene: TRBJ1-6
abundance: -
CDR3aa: CASSEGPGLDSPLHF
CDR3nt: TGTGCCAGCAGTGAAGGACCAGGGTTGGATTCACCCCTCCACTTT

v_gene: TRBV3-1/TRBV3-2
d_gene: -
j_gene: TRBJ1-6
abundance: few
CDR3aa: CASSQDQADNSPLHF
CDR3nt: TGTGCCAGCAGCCAAGATCAGGCAGATAATTCACCCCTCCACTTT

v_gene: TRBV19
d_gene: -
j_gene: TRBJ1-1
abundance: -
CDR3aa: CASSLDRKAFF
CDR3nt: TGTGCCAGTAGTCTCGACAGGAAAGCTTTCTTT